A selection of T cell receptor beta chains follows, all from one sample in a study of blood T cells in healthy people across ages. TCRdb itself ran the 5' RACE reads through MiXCR, one entry per CDR3 protein. This sample has about 800,000 distinct CDR3 sequences, with roughly 25% found just once. The data also belong to a second study, concerning T cells of mothers and their children.

Specimen: blood. These receptors all stem from a boy younger than 18 in good health. CDR3s include the opening cysteine and the closing phenylalanine or tryptophan. A D gene is named only where the DNA matches it firmly. Expanded clones get a size class; other rows say once, few or many, or leave the size out.

few,TRBV18,TRBJ2-7,-,CASSPVWLRSSYEQYF,TGTGCCAGCTCACCGGTTTGGCTCAGGAGCTCCTACGAGCAGTACTTC
-,TRBV29-1,TRBJ1-1,-,CSVETRGQSNTEAFF,TGCAGCGTTGAGACCCGAGGACAGTCGAACACTGAAGCTTTCTTT
-,TRBV20-1,TRBJ2-3,-,CSARSGATDTQYF,TGCAGCGCTAGGTCTGGGGCGACAGATACGCAGTATTTT
-,TRBV7-2,TRBJ1-5,-,CASSPQTPQPQHF,TGTGCCAGCAGCCCGCAAACCCCTCAGCCCCAGCATTTT
few,TRBV6-1,TRBJ2-3,TRBD2,CASSEAPIGLAYTTDTQYF,TGTGCCAGCAGTGAAGCCCCCATCGGACTAGCGTATACGACAGATACGCAGTATTTT
few,TRBV15,TRBJ1-5,-,CATSAGSNQPQHF,TGTGCCACCAGCGCAGGGAGCAATCAGCCCCAGCATTTT
few,TRBV28,TRBJ2-7,TRBD2,CASSLRSAGGGIEQYF,TGTGCCAGCAGTTTACGGTCGGCGGGAGGCGGGATCGAGCAGTACTTC
few,TRBV27,TRBJ1-1,-,CASKEVGGLGLTEAFF,TGTGCCAGCAAAGAGGTGGGGGGCTTGGGGCTCACTGAAGCTTTCTTT
-,TRBV6-5,TRBJ2-1,-,CASSYSGPPQEQFF,TGTGCCAGCAGTTACTCCGGGCCCCCCCAGGAGCAGTTCTTC
-,TRBV3-1,TRBJ2-5,TRBD2,CASSQEMGLAGSQETQYF,TGTGCCAGCAGCCAAGAGATGGGGCTAGCGGGTTCTCAAGAGACCCAGTACTTC
few,TRBV13,TRBJ2-4,-,CASSSPGLGTNIQYF,TGTGCCAGCAGCTCACCGGGGCTGGGGACAAACATTCAGTACTTC
-,TRBV10-3,TRBJ2-7,-,CAISDPGGIREQYF,TGTGCCATCAGTGACCCTGGGGGGATTCGGGAGCAGTACTTC
-,TRBV29-1,TRBJ1-1,-,CSVSGGVDTEAFF,TGCAGCGTTTCGGGGGGCGTAGACACTGAAGCTTTCTTT
few,TRBV9,TRBJ2-1,TRBD2,CASSVDQGLGLAGNEQFF,TGTGCCAGCAGCGTAGACCAGGGGTTGGGACTAGCCGGCAATGAGCAGTTCTTC
few,TRBV29-1,TRBJ2-1,-,CSVGQPGYEQFF,TGCAGCGTTGGGCAACCTGGGTATGAGCAATTCTTC
few,TRBV18,TRBJ1-4,-,CASSPTQGANEKLFF,TGTGCCAGCTCACCAACGCAGGGCGCTAATGAAAAACTGTTTTTT
few,TRBV6-5,TRBJ2-1,TRBD2,CASSYSAGETYNEQFF,TGTGCCAGCAGTTACTCGGCGGGAGAGACCTACAATGAGCAGTTCTTC
-,TRBV7-9,TRBJ1-6,-,CASSPHNSPLHF,TGTGCCAGCAGCCCTCATAATTCACCCCTCCACTTT
few,TRBV15,TRBJ1-2,TRBD1,CATSRDRDLGYGYTF,TGTGCCACCAGCAGGGACAGGGATCTTGGTTATGGCTACACCTTC
-,TRBV9,TRBJ1-1,-,CASSGTSGTEAFF,TGTGCCAGCAGCGGGACATCGGGGACTGAAGCTTTCTTT
-,TRBV20-1,TRBJ2-5,-,CSARDLELPDLTQYF,TGCAGTGCTAGAGATCTTGAACTCCCGGATCTTACCCAGTACTTC
-,TRBV7-2,TRBJ2-7,-,CASGTDHYEQYF,TGTGCCAGCGGAACAGACCACTACGAGCAGTACTTC
-,TRBV5-1,TRBJ2-3,TRBD1,CASSLAGTGFGTDTQYF,TGCGCCAGCAGCTTGGCCGGGACAGGGTTTGGCACAGATACGCAGTACTTT
-,TRBV27,TRBJ2-1,-,CASGRDSHSYEQFF,TGTGCCAGCGGAAGGGACTCGCATTCGTATGAGCAGTTCTTC
-,TRBV30,TRBJ1-3,TRBD1,CAWRRQGSSGNTIYF,TGTGCCTGGAGAAGACAGGGTTCTTCTGGAAACACCATATATTTT
-,TRBV7-9,TRBJ2-7,TRBD1,CASSPTGWRLSSYEQYF,TGTGCCAGCAGCCCGACAGGGTGGCGCCTTTCGAGTTACGAGCAGTACTTC
few,TRBV5-1,TRBJ2-1,-,CASSLTGTGPGNEQFF,TGCGCCAGCAGCTTGACGGGGACTGGACCGGGGAATGAGCAGTTCTTC
-,TRBV4-3,TRBJ1-4,-,CASSQEVRAEKLFF,TGCGCCAGCAGCCAAGAGGTCAGGGCGGAAAAACTGTTTTTT
few,TRBV12-3/TRBV12-4,TRBJ1-1,-,CASSLSHRDTEAFF,TGTGCCAGCAGTTTGTCCCACAGGGACACTGAAGCTTTCTTT
many,TRBV5-1,TRBJ2-7,-,CASSLVGLFEQYF,TGCGCCAGCAGCTTGGTCGGCCTTTTCGAGCAGTACTTC
few,TRBV7-9,TRBJ2-5,-,CASSLAGRLTASGTQYF,TGTGCCAGCAGCTTAGCTGGCAGACTAACGGCTTCGGGGACCCAGTACTTC
-,TRBV9,TRBJ2-5,-,CASRGRDGQETQYF,TGTGCCAGCAGGGGCAGGGACGGCCAAGAGACCCAGTACTTC
-,TRBV7-9,TRBJ1-5,-,CASSLVGQSNQPQHF,TGTGCCAGCAGCTTAGTAGGACAGAGCAATCAGCCCCAGCATTTT
-,TRBV9,TRBJ1-3,-,CASSVAGAGNTIYF,TGTGCCAGCAGCGTAGCCGGGGCTGGAAACACCATATATTTT
few,TRBV9,TRBJ2-1,TRBD2,CASSAPAGDEQFF,TGTGCCAGCAGCGCACCTGCGGGGGATGAGCAGTTCTTC
-,TRBV5-1,TRBJ1-2,TRBD1,CASSLGGQDKTYTF,TGCGCCAGCAGCTTGGGGGGACAGGATAAGACCTACACCTTC
-,TRBV7-9,TRBJ2-5,-,CASSLRPWKGQETQYF,TGTGCCAGCAGCTTAAGGCCCTGGAAAGGGCAGGAGACCCAGTACTTC
few,TRBV25-1,TRBJ2-5,TRBD2,CASSESPGLARGETQYF,TGTGCCAGCAGTGAATCCCCAGGACTAGCGCGGGGGGAGACCCAGTACTTC
-,TRBV28,TRBJ2-3,TRBD2,CASSSEAGIRTDTQYF,TGTGCCAGCAGTTCGGAAGCGGGAATTCGCACAGATACGCAGTATTTT
few,TRBV29-1,TRBJ2-7,TRBD2,CSVEDRGETTSLYEQYF,TGCAGCGTTGAAGATCGGGGGGAAACAACGTCACTCTACGAGCAGTACTTC
few,TRBV3-1,TRBJ2-5,-,CASSPLTGPQETQYF,TGTGCCAGCAGCCCACTAACAGGGCCTCAAGAGACCCAGTACTTC
-,TRBV27,TRBJ2-6,-,CASSSPPSGVGANVLTF,TGTGCCAGCAGTTCCCCCCCATCAGGGGTCGGGGCCAACGTCCTGACTTTC
few,TRBV2,TRBJ2-1,TRBD1,CASSEAEGQERRQFF,TGTGCCAGCAGTGAAGCGGAGGGACAGGAAAGGAGGCAGTTCTTC
-,TRBV7-2,TRBJ2-1,TRBD2,CASSLDSTSALYNEQFF,TGTGCCAGCAGCTTAGACTCGACTAGCGCCTTGTACAATGAGCAGTTCTTC
few,TRBV5-1,TRBJ2-1,TRBD2,CASSLATSGLNEQFF,TGCGCCAGCAGCTTGGCGACTAGCGGTCTCAATGAGCAGTTCTTC
-,TRBV7-2,TRBJ2-5,-,CASSRLAGPQETQYF,TGTGCCAGCAGCCGTCTCGCGGGGCCTCAAGAGACCCAGTACTTC
-,TRBV7-8,TRBJ2-7,TRBD2,CASSLARLAGVSEQYF,TGTGCCAGCAGCTTAGCCAGACTAGCGGGAGTGAGCGAGCAGTACTTC
few,TRBV15,TRBJ2-7,TRBD1,CATSPGQGFHEQYF,TGTGCCACCAGTCCGGGACAGGGTTTCCACGAGCAGTACTTC
few,TRBV5-1,TRBJ2-7,-,CASSLFGVLGNEQYF,TGCGCCAGCAGCTTGTTCGGGGTACTTGGTAACGAGCAGTACTTC
-,TRBV2,TRBJ2-1,TRBD1,CASTSGQGADNEQFF,TGTGCCAGCACCTCAGGACAGGGGGCAGATAATGAGCAGTTCTTC
-,TRBV29-1,TRBJ2-2,TRBD1,CSVVPDRVDGELFF,TGCAGCGTTGTCCCGGACAGGGTGGACGGGGAGCTGTTTTTT
few,TRBV7-9,TRBJ1-2,-,CASSLEHETNYGYTF,TGTGCCAGCAGCTTAGAACACGAGACTAACTATGGCTACACCTTC
-,TRBV29-1,TRBJ2-1,TRBD1,CSVEWGQEFF,TGCAGCGTTGAATGGGGACAGGAGTTCTTC
few,TRBV20-1,TRBJ2-7,-,CSARAPRGNEQYF,TGCAGTGCTAGAGCCCCGAGGGGCAACGAGCAGTACTTC
-,TRBV7-2,TRBJ2-4,-,CASSYRDKNIQYF,TGTGCCAGCAGCTACCGGGATAAAAACATTCAGTACTTC
-,TRBV25-1,TRBJ2-7,-,CASSESRGVSSYEQYF,TGTGCCAGCAGTGAATCTCGCGGCGTCAGCTCCTACGAGCAGTACTTC
few,TRBV12-3/TRBV12-4,TRBJ1-2,-,CASSLAQGLYGYTF,TGTGCCAGCAGTTTGGCCCAGGGACTCTATGGCTACACCTTC